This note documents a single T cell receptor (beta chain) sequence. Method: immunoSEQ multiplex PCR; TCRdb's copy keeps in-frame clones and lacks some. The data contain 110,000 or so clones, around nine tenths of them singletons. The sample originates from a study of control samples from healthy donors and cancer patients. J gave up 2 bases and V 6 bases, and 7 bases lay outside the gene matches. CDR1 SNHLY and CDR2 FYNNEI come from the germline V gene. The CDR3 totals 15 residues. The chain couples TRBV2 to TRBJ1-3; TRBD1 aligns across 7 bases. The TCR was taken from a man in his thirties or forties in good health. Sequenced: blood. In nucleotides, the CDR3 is TGTGCCAGCAGCTCCACAGGGGACCCTGGAAACACCATATATTTT. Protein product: CASSSTGDPGNTIYF.